The 20 T cell receptor beta chains below were found in one sample sequenced in a study of T cells in Graves' hyperthyroidism and ophthalmopathy. The source material, RNA transcripts, was used to amplify TCR beta CDR3 regions. In the first-round RT-PCR of the TCR CDR3, the HTBI primer set was used. TCRdb passed the multiplex PCR reads through MiXCR, listing each CDR3 protein once. This table has under 350,000 distinct CDR3 sequences, approximately 15% appearing once. Sequences were obtained from blood. The receptors originated from an older woman with Graves' ophthalmopathy.

This clonotype was seen many times. The J gene is TRBJ2-7, the V gene TRBV9, with D possibly matching TRBD2 (6 bases). The CDR3 sequence is 14 residues long. V gave up 0 bases and J gave up 1 base, with 8 bases separating them. CDR1 is SGDLS and CDR2 is YYNGEE in the germline V gene. CDR3 in amino acids: CASSVAAGSYEQYF. In DNA form, the CDR3 reads TGTGCCAGCAGCGTAGCGGCGGGATCCTACGAGCAGTACTTC.

This clonotype showed up many times. This chain joins TRBV6-2 or TRBV6-3 and TRBJ2-3, with 13 bases fitting TRBD2. The trim removed 6 bases at V and 2 bases at J, leaving 11 bases unmatched. This CDR3 has 18 amino acids. CDR1 is MNHEY and CDR2 is SVGEGT in the germline V gene. The CDR3: CASRTPGTSGAHTDTQYF. CDR3 DNA: TGTGCCAGCAGGACCCCCGGGACTAGCGGGGCCCACACAGATACGCAGTATTTT.

This clonotype was counted a few times. The V gene is TRBV5-6, the J gene TRBJ1-2, with TRBD1 as a possible D gene (6 bases). The CDR3 consists of 15 residues. The V gene lost 5 bases and the J gene lost 5 bases, with 19 bases spanning the gap. Germline V CDR1 and CDR2: SGHDT, YYEEEE. CDR3 bases: TGTGCCAGCAGACGTCGGACAGCAAACTTATATGGCTACACCTTC. Protein: CASRRRTANLYGYTF.

This clonotype was seen ten or more times. V is TRBV7-2 and J is TRBJ1-1; 7 nucleotides match TRBD1. The CDR3 is 16 amino acids. Per germline, CDR1 SGHTA and CDR2 FQGNSA. J lost 1 base, V lost 2 bases, and 7 bases had no gene match. CDR3 sequence reads: CASSLSQGGTNTEAFF. The CDR3 DNA is TGTGCCAGCAGCTTATCTCAAGGGGGCACGAACACTGAAGCTTTCTTT.

This clonotype has a count of ten or more. This chain joins TRBV20-1 and TRBJ2-3, with 10 bases fitting TRBD2. The CDR3 contains 14 residues. With 6 bases clipped from V and 2 bases from J, the junction kept 5 bases outside the gene matches. Germline V gene lookup returns CDR1 DFQATT and CDR2 SNEGSKA (reference sequence). DNA of the CDR3: TGCAGTGCAACCGGGACTAGCGCCACAGATACGCAGTATTTT. Protein product: CSATGTSATDTQYF.

This clonotype was counted many times. This chain joins TRBV7-2 and TRBJ1-2; TRBD1 agrees at 8 bases. The CDR3 is 15 residues long. J was trimmed by 5 bases and V by 4 bases; bases with no gene match: 9. Germline V gene sequence: CDR1 SGHTA, CDR2 FQGNSA. CDR3 coding DNA: TGTGCCAGCAGCTCAGGACAGGGCTCACGGTATGGCTACACCTTC. Translation: CASSSGQGSRYGYTF.

As for this clonotype: The junction does not match germline at one end; this may be a read error. This sequence joins TRBV28 and TRBJ2-4; TRBD1 aligns across 12 bases. The CDR3 loop spans 19 amino acids. Germline V gene data show CDR1 as MDHEN and CDR2 as SYDVKM. CDR3 sequence (DNA): TGTGCCAGCAGCCCCCGGGACAGGGGGCACCCATTAGCCAAAAACATTCAGCACTTC. Translation gives CASSPRDRGHPLAKNIQHF.

V usage is TRBV10-3 and J usage is TRBJ2-7, with no clear D. Trimming removed 0 bases at V and 2 bases at J, with 14 bases between. The CDR3 has 16 residues. Germline CDR1 reads ENHRY; CDR2 reads SYGVKD. CDR3 loop: CAISESKGNTPYEQYF. The CDR3 DNA sequence: TGTGCCATCAGTGAGTCGAAGGGAAACACTCCCTACGAGCAGTACTTC.

This clonotype was detected ten times or more. The CDR3, as DNA: TGCGCCAGCAGCCAAGGTCACGGCAATAATGAAAAACTGTTTTTT. Encoded protein: CASSQGHGNNEKLFF. This sequence joins TRBV4-1 and TRBJ1-4, with D unresolved. Trimming cost V 1 base and J 4 bases, with 10 bases left between them. Germline values: CDR1 MGHRA, CDR2 YSYEKL. This CDR3 is 15 amino acids long.

This clonotype was seen ten or more times. The chain is built from TRBV27 and TRBJ1-2; TRBD1 agrees at 7 bases. The CDR3 is made up of 15 amino acids. V lost 4 bases and J lost 4; bases outside the gene matches: 9. Germline-derived CDR1 and CDR2 are MNHEY and SMNVEV (reference sequence). The CDR3 loop is CASSSPSDRPYGYTF. CDR3 coding DNA: TGTGCCAGCAGTTCCCCGTCGGACAGGCCCTATGGCTACACCTTC.

This clonotype was observed at least ten times. The J gene is TRBJ2-5, the V gene TRBV7-9; D is possibly TRBD1 (6 bases). Trimming removed 4 bases from V and 2 bases from J, with 23 bases in between. This CDR3 spans 18 amino acids. Germline lookup yields CDR1 SEHNR and CDR2 FQNEAQ (reference sequence). CDR3 sequence (DNA): TGTGCCAGCAGCTCACGACCCAGGCGGACAGAGCAACAAGAGACCCAGTACTTC. Translating gives CASSSRPRRTEQQETQYF.

This clonotype was seen many times. The V gene is TRBV28, the J gene TRBJ1-1; 10 bases are a match to TRBD1. In germline, CDR1 is MDHEN, CDR2 SYDVKM. The CDR3 sequence is 15 residues long. V lost 5 bases to trimming and J lost 5 bases; unmatched junction nucleotides: 8. CDR3 loop: CASSPTTGGETEAFF. The CDR3 DNA is TGTGCCAGCAGTCCGACGACAGGGGGCGAGACTGAAGCTTTCTTT.

The table lists this clonotype with a few counts. This chain joins TRBV18 and TRBJ1-3; D remains ambiguous. Looked up from germline, CDR1 is KGHSH and CDR2 is LQKENI. This CDR3 region has 15 residues. V was clipped by 2 bases and J by 0 bases, with 8 bases between them. CDR3 DNA: TGTGCCAGCTCACCAGTGATCGACTCTGGAAACACCATATATTTT. Translated, it gives CASSPVIDSGNTIYF.

This clonotype has ten or more counts. CDR3 nucleotide sequence: TGTGCCAGCAGTCAGACCACAGGGGGGTGGGCTTTCTTT. Amino acid sequence: CASSQTTGGWAFF. The chain employs TRBV6-1 and TRBJ1-1; TRBD1 agrees at 8 bases. The CDR3 runs to 13 residues. Germline CDR1 reads MNHNS; CDR2 reads SASEGT. After removal of 5 bases from V and 11 bases from J, the junction contained 10 bases not matched to a gene.

The table lists this clonotype with many counts. The chain employs TRBV20-1 and TRBJ1-1; 7 bases map to TRBD1. V dropped 4 bases and J dropped 0; count of bases not matched to a gene: 8. Germline values: CDR1 DFQATT, CDR2 SNEGSKA (reference sequence). CDR3 length: 15 residues. The CDR3 DNA reads TGCAGTGCTACTCCTCGACAGGGCCTGAACACTGAAGCTTTCTTT. Translation gives CSATPRQGLNTEAFF.

This clonotype came up many times. The chain has TRBV20-1 and TRBJ1-1; unclear D gene. Looked up from germline, CDR1 is DFQATT and CDR2 is SNEGSKA (reference sequence). The V gene lost 3 bases and the J gene lost 1 base, with 12 bases spanning the gap. The CDR3 extends over 14 amino acids. Here the CDR3 DNA reads TGCAGTGCTAGTGTTTTTTCTGGGAACACTGAAGCTTTCTTT. As protein: CSASVFSGNTEAFF.

Remarks on this clonotype: A read error may produce the germline difference seen at one junction end. The V gene is TRBV20-1, the J gene TRBJ2-3; tentatively, D is TRBD1 (6 bases). CDR1 is DFQATT, CDR2 SNEGSKA, per germline (reference sequence). The CDR3 is 14 residues long. CDR3 coding DNA: TGCAGTGCAAGAGGGCAGGGGTCGCCCGATACGCAGTATTTT. Translation: CSARGQGSPDTQYF.

This clonotype has at least ten counts. The gene calls are TRBV28 and TRBJ2-1, with TRBD1 matching over 10 bases. Unmatched junction bases numbered 7, after V lost 3 bases and J lost 5 bases. Germline CDR1 reads MDHEN; CDR2 reads SYDVKM. The CDR3 length is 16 residues. CDR3 in DNA: TGTGCCAGCAGTTTCCGGGACAGGGGAAGAGACAATGAGCAGTTCTTC. Amino acids: CASSFRDRGRDNEQFF.

The V gene is TRBV9, the J gene TRBJ2-5, with D tentatively TRBD1 or TRBD2 (5 bases each). The CDR3 length is 17 residues. Germline V gene lookup returns CDR1 SGDLS and CDR2 YYNGEE. Trimming pared 4 bases from V and 5 bases from J, leaving 24 bases between. CDR3 coding DNA: TGTGCCAGCAGCTCAAACCTCCGGGACCCCCAACGGGAGACCCAGTACTTC. It specifies CASSSNLRDPQRETQYF.

This clonotype was counted many times. J is TRBJ2-1 and V is TRBV7-9, with 10 bases matching TRBD1. Trimming at V came to 6 bases and at J to 3 bases, leaving 5 bases not matched to a gene. There are 15 residues in the CDR3. Germline CDR1 reads SEHNR; CDR2 reads FQNEAQ (reference sequence). As DNA, the CDR3 is TGTGCCAGCAGTCGGGACAGGGGAGTCTACAATGAGCAGTTCTTC. Residues: CASSRDRGVYNEQFF.